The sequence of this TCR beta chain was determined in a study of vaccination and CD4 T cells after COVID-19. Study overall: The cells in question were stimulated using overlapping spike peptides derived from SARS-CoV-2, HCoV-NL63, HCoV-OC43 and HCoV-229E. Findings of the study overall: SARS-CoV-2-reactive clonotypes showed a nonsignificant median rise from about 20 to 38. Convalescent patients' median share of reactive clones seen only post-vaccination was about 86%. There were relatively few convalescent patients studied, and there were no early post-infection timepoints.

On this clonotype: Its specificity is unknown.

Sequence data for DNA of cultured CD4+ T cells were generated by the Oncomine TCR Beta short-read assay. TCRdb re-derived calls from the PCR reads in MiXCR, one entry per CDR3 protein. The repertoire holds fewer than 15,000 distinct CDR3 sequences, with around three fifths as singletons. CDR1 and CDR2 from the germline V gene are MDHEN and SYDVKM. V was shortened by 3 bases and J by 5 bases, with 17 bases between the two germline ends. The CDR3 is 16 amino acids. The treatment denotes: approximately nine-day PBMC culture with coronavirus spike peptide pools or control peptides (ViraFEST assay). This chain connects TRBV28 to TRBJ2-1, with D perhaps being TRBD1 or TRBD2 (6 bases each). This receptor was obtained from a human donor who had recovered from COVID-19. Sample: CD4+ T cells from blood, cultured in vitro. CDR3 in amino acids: CASSFTGAGINNEQFF. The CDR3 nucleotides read TGTGCCAGCAGTTTCACGGGGGCCGGTATAAACAATGAGCAGTTCTTC.